The source of this TCR beta chain is a study of blood T cell repertoires in COVID-19. Study summary: From the United States, Italy and Spain came samples of acute and convalescent COVID-19. T cells, B-cell-depleted T cells, or PBMCs supplied cDNA or gDNA.

Those enrolled, adults aged 18 to 89 years, came from roughly 23 US areas. Cohorts were determined from participant-reported clinical history. Using immunoSEQ multiplex PCR, the repertoire was profiled, and TCRdb retains in-frame clones only, with some absent. This sample yields a few hundred thousand clones, of which 85% to 90% are seen a single time; approximately 3.8% belongs to the top ten. This CDR3 is 15 amino acids long. V was trimmed by 6 bases and J by 0 bases, leaving 14 bases between them. Germline CDR1 reads MDHEN; CDR2 reads SYDVKM. The chain couples TRBV28 to TRBJ1-1; the D gene is possibly TRBD1 (5 bases). The receptor comes from a woman aged 18-29 years in a cohort exposed to, infected with or recovered from COVID-19 (not recorded which). The sequenced sample was PBMCs or T cells enriched from blood (not recorded which). CDR3 DNA sequence: TGTGCCAGCAGCCCCGGGGGGAATATGAACACTGAAGCTTTCTTT. Protein: CASSPGGNMNTEAFF.